The next 17 T cell receptor beta chains were all read from a single sample in a study of CD8+CD57+ T cells in acquired aplastic anemia. Individuals selected for sequencing had exhibited CD8+CD57+ cell expansion on flow cytometry. Profiles of TCR beta VDJ and CDR3 were generated from a genomic DNA template. TCRdb reprocessed the reads with MiXCR, giving one entry per CDR3 protein. Altogether 450,000 to 600,000 distinct CDR3 sequences are present, around 30% being singletons, with the ten largest covering 0.82%. The specimen was sorted CD4+, CD8+, or CD8+CD57+ T cells (not recorded which) from PBMCs. These receptors came from a human donor with aplastic anemia.

Comments on this clonotype: A much larger clone lies a single base off, so this may be a read error. This rearrangement joins TRBV10-1 to TRBJ2-7, with 9 bases matching TRBD1. The CDR3 is 16 amino acids. J was trimmed by 6 bases and V by 3 bases; bases with no gene match: 12. CDR1 is WNHNN, CDR2 SYGVQD, per germline (reference sequence). In nucleotides, the CDR3 is TGCGCCAGCAGTGACCCAAGACAGGGGGGGGAGGCCGAGCAGTACTTC. It specifies CASSDPRQGGEAEQYF.

The chain recombines TRBV25-1 with TRBJ2-5; D ambiguous. Germline values: CDR1 MGHDK, CDR2 SYGVNS. V was clipped by 6 bases and J by 5 bases, with 13 bases between them. There are 13 residues in the CDR3. In nucleotides, the CDR3 is TGTGCCAGCAGCGCCACCGGGTCGGAGACCCAGTACTTC. This gives the protein CASSATGSETQYF.

This clonotype was detected many times. V gene TRBV5-1 combines with J gene TRBJ2-3, with D possibly being TRBD1 or TRBD2 (5 bases each). V was clipped by 8 bases and J by 4 bases, with 17 bases between them. Germline assignment: CDR1 SGHRS and CDR2 YFSETQ. This CDR3 is built from 14 residues. In DNA, the CDR3 is TGCGCCAGTAAACCCGGGACCACAGCAGATACGCAGTATTTT. Its protein product is CASKPGTTADTQYF.

This sequence joins TRBV9 and TRBJ1-5; D remains ambiguous. Trimming took 0 bases from V and 6 from J, leaving 10 bases between them. The germline CDR1 and CDR2 sequences are SGDLS and YYNGEE. The CDR3 consists of 14 residues. The CDR3 region is CASSVGGNRQPQHF. CDR3 nucleotides: TGTGCCAGCAGCGTAGGAGGAAATCGTCAGCCCCAGCATTTT. Based on the CDR3 plus reference TRBV9 and TRBJ1-5, the full variable domain is DSGVTQTPKHLITATGQRVTLRCSPRSGDLSVYWYQQSLDQGLQFLIQYYNGEERAKGNILERFSAQQFPDLHSELNLSSLELGDSALYFCASSVGGNRQPQHFGDGTRLSIL.

The chain recombines TRBV6-5 with TRBJ2-4; 7 bases align to TRBD1. The germline CDR1 and CDR2 sequences are MNHEY and SVGAGI. The CDR3 contains 13 residues. V lost 2 bases and J lost 8; bases outside the gene matches: 3. The CDR3 protein is CASSYRDRDIQYF. The DNA of the CDR3 is TGTGCCAGCAGTTACCGGGACAGAGACATTCAGTACTTC.

The gene calls are TRBV25-1 and TRBJ2-7; 10 positions match TRBD2. Germline-derived CDR1 and CDR2 are MGHDK and SYGVNS. The CDR3 has 17 amino acids. The ends lost 6 bases at V and 1 base at J; junction bases unmatched: 12. The CDR3 reads CASRRTSSGGASYEQYF. In DNA, the CDR3 is TGTGCCAGCAGACGTACCTCTAGCGGGGGTGCGTCCTACGAGCAGTACTTC.

The table lists this clonotype with many counts. The rearrangement uses TRBV29-1 and TRBJ2-7; TRBD2 matches 10 bases. The CDR3 contains 13 residues. V lost 2 bases to trimming and J lost 6 bases; unmatched junction nucleotides: 4. Germline V gene lookup returns CDR1 SQVTM and CDR2 ANQGSEA. The CDR3 spells CSVESGGGTEQYF. The CDR3 DNA reads as TGCAGCGTTGAAAGCGGGGGGGGGACCGAGCAGTACTTC.

The chain combines TRBV7-3 with TRBJ2-1; no firm D call. The V gene lost 1 base and the J gene lost 10 bases, with 5 bases spanning the gap. The germline V gene encodes CDR1 SGHTA and CDR2 FQGTGA. CDR3 length: 11 residues. The CDR3 spells CASSLNEEQFF. For the CDR3, the DNA is TGTGCCAGCAGCTTAAATGAGGAGCAGTTCTTC.

In this sample, this clonotype turned up a few times. This chain uses TRBV2 with TRBJ1-5; 7 nucleotides match TRBD1. The V segment lost 4 bases and the J segment 5 bases; nucleotides outside the gene matches: 5. CDR1 SNHLY and CDR2 FYNNEI come from the germline V gene. CDR3 length: 14 residues. CDR3: CASSVLGGHQPQHF. DNA of the CDR3: TGTGCCAGCAGTGTGTTAGGGGGCCATCAGCCCCAGCATTTT.

Ten or more counts support this clonotype. The chain carries TRBV19 and TRBJ1-2; 8 nucleotides align to TRBD1. CDR1 and CDR2 (germline): LNHDA, SQIVND (reference sequence). J gave up 1 base and V 7 bases, and 11 bases lay outside the gene matches. The CDR3 is 16 amino acids. The CDR3 coding sequence is TGTGCCAGTACGAGGACAGGGAACAAGATTAACTATGGCTACACCTTC. Its translation is CASTRTGNKINYGYTF.

This clonotype was recorded many times. The gene calls are TRBV20-1 and TRBJ1-2; a possible D gene is TRBD1 (5 bases). CDR1 DFQATT and CDR2 SNEGSKA come from the germline V gene (reference sequence). The germline V and J ends were trimmed by 0 bases and 8 bases, with 19 bases remaining between them. The CDR3 loop spans 15 amino acids. This CDR3 reads CSARDTGPQYRGYTF. The CDR3 DNA sequence: TGCAGTGCTAGAGATACGGGACCGCAGTACCGCGGCTACACCTTC.

This clonotype has more than one count but fewer than ten. The CDR3 DNA reads as TGTGCCAGCAGTTACGGACCCGGAGGTACGAGGACTGAAGCTTTCTTT. Protein: CASSYGPGGTRTEAFF. J is TRBJ1-1 and V is TRBV6-5; no definite D call. There are 16 residues in the CDR3. The V end lost 2 bases, the J end lost 5 bases, and 18 bases lay between the germline ends. Germline lookup yields CDR1 MNHEY and CDR2 SVGAGI.

The rearrangement joins TRBV10-1 to TRBJ2-3, with a tentative D call TRBD2 (6 bases). The V end was cut by 6 bases, the J end by 2 bases, with 15 bases between. CDR3 size: 15 residues. Germline CDR1 is WNHNN and CDR2 is SYGVQD (reference sequence). The CDR3 sequence: CASRRDFKLTDTQYF. Here the CDR3 DNA reads TGCGCCAGCAGGCGGGACTTTAAACTCACAGATACGCAGTATTTT.

The chain joins TRBV29-1 to TRBJ2-5; D gene unclear. The germline gives CDR1 SQVTM, CDR2 ANQGSEA. V dropped 6 bases and J dropped 1 base, with 0 bases sitting between them. CDR3 length equals 9 residues. CDR3 protein: CSVQETQYF. The CDR3, as DNA: TGCAGCGTCCAAGAGACCCAGTACTTC.

This clonotype has ten or more counts. CDR3 loop: CSGGTSESGPLHF. The CDR3 DNA sequence: TGCAGCGGGGGGACGTCGGAATCGGGACCCCTCCACTTT. The chain has TRBV29-1 and TRBJ1-6; weak D call: TRBD1 (5 bases). Per germline, CDR1 SQVTM and CDR2 ANQGSEA. CDR3 length: 13 residues. V was pared by 7 bases and J by 12 bases, with 19 bases between.

The rearrangement links TRBV29-1 to TRBJ2-7; 16 nucleotides agree with TRBD2. The germline CDR1 and CDR2 sequences are SQVTM and ANQGSEA. This CDR3 has 17 residues. Losses at the gene ends were 6 bases for V and 5 bases for J; bases not matched to a gene: 13. The CDR3 nucleotides are TGCAGCGTCGTGGGACTAGCGGGAGGGCGGTGGGACAACGAGCAGTACTTC. Its translation is CSVVGLAGGRWDNEQYF.

This clonotype was found a few times. The chain recombines TRBV3-1 with TRBJ2-7; the D gene is possibly TRBD1 (5 bases). CDR1 and CDR2 (germline): LGHDT, YNNKEL (reference sequence). The CDR3 runs 14 residues. Trimming took off 4 bases at V and 0 bases at J, with 10 bases between the two ends. The CDR3 spells CASSPGIGSYEQYF. The CDR3 DNA is TGTGCCAGCAGCCCAGGGATTGGCTCCTACGAGCAGTACTTC.